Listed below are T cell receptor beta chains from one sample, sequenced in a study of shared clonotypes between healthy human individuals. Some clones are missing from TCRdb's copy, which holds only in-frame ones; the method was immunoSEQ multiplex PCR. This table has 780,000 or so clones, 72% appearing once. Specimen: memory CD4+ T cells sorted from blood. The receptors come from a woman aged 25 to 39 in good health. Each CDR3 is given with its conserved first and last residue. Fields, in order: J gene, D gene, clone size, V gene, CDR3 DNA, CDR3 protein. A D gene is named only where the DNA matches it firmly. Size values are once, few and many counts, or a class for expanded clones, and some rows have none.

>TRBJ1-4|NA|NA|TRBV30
TGTGCCTGGAGTGTTCCCCCGGGAGAAAATGAAAAACTGTTTTTT
CAWSVPPGENEKLFF
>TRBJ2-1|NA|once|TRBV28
TGTGCCAGCAGTCCCCGGGACTTGCATGGGCAGTTCTTC
CASSPRDLHGQFF
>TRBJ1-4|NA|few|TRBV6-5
TGTGCCAGCAGTCTCGAGGCAGGGGTTGAAAAACTGTTTTTT
CASSLEAGVEKLFF
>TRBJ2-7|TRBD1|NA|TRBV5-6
TGTGCCAGCAGCTTGGGACAGGGGTCCTACGAGCAGTACTTC
CASSLGQGSYEQYF
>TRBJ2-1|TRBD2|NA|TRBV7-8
TGTGCCAGCACCCCTTCCCGGACTAGCGGGAGCGTGTCCTACAATGAGCAGTTCTTC
CASTPSRTSGSVSYNEQFF
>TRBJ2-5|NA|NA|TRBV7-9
TGTGCCAGCAGCTTACAACAAGAGACCCAGTACTTC
CASSLQQETQYF
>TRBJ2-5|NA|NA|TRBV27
TGTGCCAGCAGTTTATCTCTAGCGTCCGAGACCCAGTACTTC
CASSLSLASETQYF
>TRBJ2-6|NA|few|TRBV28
TGTGCCAGCAGGCCGGGACAAATCGGCTCTGGGGCCAACGTCCTGACTTTC
CASRPGQIGSGANVLTF
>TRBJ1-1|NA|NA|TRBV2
TGTGCCAGCAGTGCCTGGGTCGGGACTGAAGCTTTCTTT
CASSAWVGTEAFF
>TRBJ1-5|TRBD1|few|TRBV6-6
TGTGCCAGCAACCAGGACAGGGCCCATCAGCCCCAGCATTTT
CASNQDRAHQPQHF
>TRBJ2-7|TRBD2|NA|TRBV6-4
TGTGCCAGCAGTGACAAGACTAGCAAGCAGTACTTC
CASSDKTSKQYF
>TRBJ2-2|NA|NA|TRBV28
TGTGCCAGCAGTCCCGCCGTTGGGGACACCGGGGAGCTGTTTTTT
CASSPAVGDTGELFF
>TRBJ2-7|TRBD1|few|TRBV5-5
TGTGCCAGCTCCCTGACAGGGCACGAGCAGTACTTC
CASSLTGHEQYF
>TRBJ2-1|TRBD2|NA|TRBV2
TGTGCCAGCAGCTCCGGGACTAGCGGGAGCTTAAGTAGCAATGAGCAGTTCTTC
CASSSGTSGSLSSNEQFF
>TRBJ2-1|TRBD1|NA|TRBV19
TGTGCCACCCACCTAGGGGGCGCATCCTACAATGAGCAGTTCTTC
CATHLGGASYNEQFF
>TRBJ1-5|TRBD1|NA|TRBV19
TGTGCCAGTAGTATAGACCGCAGGGGGAGGAATCAGCCCCAGCATTTT
CASSIDRRGRNQPQHF
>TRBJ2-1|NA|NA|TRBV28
TGTGCCAGCAGTTTACCCGGACAGGCCCGGGGGGAGCAGTTCTTC
CASSLPGQARGEQFF
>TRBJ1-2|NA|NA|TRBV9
TGTGCCAGCAGCGTAGCTCCCCAGGCTCTCTATGGCTACACCTTC
CASSVAPQALYGYTF
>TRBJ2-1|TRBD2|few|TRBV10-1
TGCGCCAGCAGTGAGCAAGCGGGAGGGCATGGAAATGAGCAGTTCTTC
CASSEQAGGHGNEQFF
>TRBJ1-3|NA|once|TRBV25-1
TGTGCCAGCCAGGAGTACTCTGGAAACACCATATATTTT
CASQEYSGNTIYF
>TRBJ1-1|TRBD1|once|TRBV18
TGTGCCAGCTCGCCCACCAGGGGGGACACTGAAGCTTTCTTT
CASSPTRGDTEAFF
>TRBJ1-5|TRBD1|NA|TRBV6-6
TGTGCCAGCAGTTACCCAGAAGGGGGCGATCAGCCCCAGCATTTT
CASSYPEGGDQPQHF
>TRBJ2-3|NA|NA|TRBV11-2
TGTGCCAGCAGCTTAGATCGGCCGTATACGCAGTATTTT
CASSLDRPYTQYF
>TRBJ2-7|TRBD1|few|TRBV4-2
TGTGCCAGCAGCCTAGCAGACAGGGAAATGGACGAGCAGTACTTC
CASSLADREMDEQYF
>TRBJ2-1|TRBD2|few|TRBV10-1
TGCGCCAGCAGTGCACAACTAGCGGGCAATGAGCAGTTCTTC
CASSAQLAGNEQFF
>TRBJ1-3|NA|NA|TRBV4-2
TGTGCCAGCAGCCAAGGGAACTCTGGAAACACCATATATTTT
CASSQGNSGNTIYF